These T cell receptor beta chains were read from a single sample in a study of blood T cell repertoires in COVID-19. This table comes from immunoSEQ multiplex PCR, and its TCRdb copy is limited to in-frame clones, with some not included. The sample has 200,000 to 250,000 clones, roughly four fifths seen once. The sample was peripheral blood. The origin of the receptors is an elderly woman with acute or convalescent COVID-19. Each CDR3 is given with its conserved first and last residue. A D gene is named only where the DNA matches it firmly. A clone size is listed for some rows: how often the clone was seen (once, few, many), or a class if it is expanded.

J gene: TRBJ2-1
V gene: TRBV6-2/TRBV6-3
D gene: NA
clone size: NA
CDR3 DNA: TGTGCCAGCAGTTACGGCACAGCCAACAATGAGCAGTTCTTC
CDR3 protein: CASSYGTANNEQFF

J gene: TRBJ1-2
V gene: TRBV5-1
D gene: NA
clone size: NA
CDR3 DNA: TGCGCCAGCAGCTTGGAAAACGATGGGAGGGATGGCTACACCTTC
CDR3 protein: CASSLENDGRDGYTF

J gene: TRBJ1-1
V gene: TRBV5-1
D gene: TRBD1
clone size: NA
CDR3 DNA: TGCGCCAGCAGCCCTCTCCGACAGGGACGGACTGAAGCTTTCTTT
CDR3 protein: CASSPLRQGRTEAFF

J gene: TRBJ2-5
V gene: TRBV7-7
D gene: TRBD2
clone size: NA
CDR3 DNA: TGTGCTAGCAGCTCTGGGACTAGCGGGAGGGCCAGGGAGACCCAGTACTTC
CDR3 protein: CASSSGTSGRARETQYF

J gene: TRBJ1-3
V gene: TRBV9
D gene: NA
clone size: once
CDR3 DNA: TGTGCCAGCAGCGTAGGGGAACGCAGGGGACAATCCATATATTTT
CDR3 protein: CASSVGERRGQSIYF

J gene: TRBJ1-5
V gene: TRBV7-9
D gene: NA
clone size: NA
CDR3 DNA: TGTGCCAGCAGCTTGGACGGAGCGGAAAATCAGCCCCAGCATTTT
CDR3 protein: CASSLDGAENQPQHF

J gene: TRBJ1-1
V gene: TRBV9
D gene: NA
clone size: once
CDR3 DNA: TGTGCCAGCAGCCCCGCGGGGGACACTGAAGCTTTCTTT
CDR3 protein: CASSPAGDTEAFF

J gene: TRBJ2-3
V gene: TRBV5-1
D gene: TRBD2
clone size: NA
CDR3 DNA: TGCGCCAGCAGCCCTCTTAGCGGGGAGCCCACAGATACGCAGTATTTT
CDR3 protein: CASSPLSGEPTDTQYF

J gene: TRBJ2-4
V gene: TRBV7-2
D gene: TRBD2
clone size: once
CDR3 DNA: TGTGCCAGCAGCGCTGACCGAATAGCGGGATGGGGAAACATTCAGTACTTC
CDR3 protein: CASSADRIAGWGNIQYF

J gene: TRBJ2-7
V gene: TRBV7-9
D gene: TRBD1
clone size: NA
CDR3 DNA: TGTGCCAGCAGCCCGACCGACAGGGGTACTTGGGAGCAGTACTTC
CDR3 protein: CASSPTDRGTWEQYF

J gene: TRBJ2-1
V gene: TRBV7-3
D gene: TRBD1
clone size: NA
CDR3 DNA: TGTGCCAGCAGCGCCATCGGGACAGGGAAGCAGTTCTTC
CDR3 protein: CASSAIGTGKQFF

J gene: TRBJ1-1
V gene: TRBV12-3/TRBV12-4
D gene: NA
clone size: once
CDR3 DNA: TGTGCCAGCAGTTTCCCTCAGGGTGTTGAAGCTTTCTTT
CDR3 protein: CASSFPQGVEAFF

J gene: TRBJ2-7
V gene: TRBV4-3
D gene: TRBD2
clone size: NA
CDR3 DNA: TGCGCCAGCAGCCAAGGACTAGCGGGGGCCTACGAGCAGTACTTC
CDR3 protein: CASSQGLAGAYEQYF